This is a list of T cell receptor beta chains from one sample in a study of blood T cell repertoires in COVID-19. Generated by immunoSEQ multiplex PCR, the TCRdb table keeps only in-frame clones and is missing some. In the table there are hundreds of thousands of clones, 85% to 90% of which are singletons. Sequences were obtained from PBMCs or T cells enriched from blood (not recorded which). The receptors stem from a woman aged 18 to 35 with acute COVID-19. Each CDR3 is given with its conserved first and last residue. D genes are given only for firm matches. Clone size is not always given. Where it is, it says once, few, many or a class for expanded clones.

J: TRBJ2-5; V: TRBV5-6; size: .; D: TRBD1; CDR3: CASSLAIAGGRAETQYF; DNA: TGTGCCAGCAGCTTGGCCATCGCAGGGGGTAGAGCGGAGACCCAGTACTTC
J: TRBJ2-1; V: TRBV30; size: .; D: .; CDR3: CAWEPAGGEQFF; DNA: TGTGCCTGGGAACCTGCCGGGGGTGAGCAGTTCTTC
J: TRBJ2-1; V: TRBV6-5; size: few; D: .; CDR3: CASSYGLGNEQFF; DNA: TGTGCCAGCAGTTACGGACTGGGGAATGAGCAGTTCTTC
J: TRBJ2-2; V: TRBV7-6; size: .; D: .; CDR3: CASSLRFNSNTGELFF; DNA: TGTGCCAGCAGCTTACGTTTTAACTCGAACACCGGGGAGCTGTTTTTT
J: TRBJ2-2; V: TRBV29-1; size: .; D: .; CDR3: CSVEVTLGYTGNTGELFF; DNA: TGCAGCGTTGAGGTGACATTGGGATACACAGGGAACACCGGGGAGCTGTTTTTT
J: TRBJ2-7; V: TRBV23-1; size: .; D: .; CDR3: CASSHTGSEQYF; DNA: TGCGCCAGCAGTCATACAGGGTCCGAGCAGTACTTC
J: TRBJ2-3; V: TRBV4-2; size: once; D: TRBD2; CDR3: CASSPSLAGAGDTQYF; DNA: TGTGCCAGCAGCCCATCACTAGCGGGAGCGGGAGATACGCAGTATTTT
J: TRBJ1-1; V: TRBV5-4; size: .; D: TRBD1; CDR3: CASSLDRGHDTEAFF; DNA: TGTGCCAGCAGCCTGGACAGGGGTCACGACACTGAAGCTTTCTTT
J: TRBJ2-1; V: TRBV7-2; size: .; D: TRBD2; CDR3: CASSSGLAGGGNYNEQFF; DNA: TGTGCCAGCAGCTCGGGACTAGCGGGAGGGGGAAACTACAATGAGCAGTTCTTC
J: TRBJ1-6; V: TRBV7-9; size: .; D: .; CDR3: CASRRDSGSYNSPLHF; DNA: TGTGCCAGCAGACGGGACTCAGGCTCCTATAATTCACCCCTCCACTTT
J: TRBJ2-3; V: TRBV14; size: .; D: .; CDR3: CASSQGQTSRTDTQYF; DNA: TGTGCCAGCAGCCAAGGTCAGACTAGTCGCACAGATACGCAGTATTTT
J: TRBJ2-5; V: TRBV7-2; size: .; D: .; CDR3: CASSLSGLQETQYF; DNA: TGTGCCAGCAGCTTATCTGGGCTTCAAGAGACCCAGTACTTC
J: TRBJ2-7; V: TRBV6-2/TRBV6-3; size: .; D: .; CDR3: CASSLMGGLVNEQYF; DNA: TGTGCCAGCAGTTTGATGGGGGGGCTAGTCAACGAGCAGTACTTC
J: TRBJ1-2; V: TRBV6-5; size: .; D: TRBD1; CDR3: CASRTYRGGYTF; DNA: TGTGCCAGCAGGACCTACAGGGGAGGCTACACCTTC
J: TRBJ2-7; V: TRBV28; size: .; D: .; CDR3: CASSFGRYEQYF; DNA: TGTGCCAGCAGTTTCGGGAGATACGAGCAGTACTTC
J: TRBJ2-3; V: TRBV28; size: .; D: TRBD2; CDR3: CASSPLAGGNSDTQYF; DNA: TGTGCCAGCAGTCCCCTAGCGGGAGGAAACTCAGATACGCAGTATTTT
J: TRBJ2-7; V: TRBV27; size: .; D: TRBD2; CDR3: CASQSGQGVRLAYEQYF; DNA: TGTGCCAGCCAATCCGGGCAAGGCGTTCGACTAGCGTACGAGCAGTACTTC
J: TRBJ2-7; V: TRBV11-2; size: .; D: .; CDR3: CASSLDQGRAGHEQYF; DNA: TGTGCCAGCAGCTTAGATCAGGGCAGGGCAGGCCACGAGCAGTACTTC
J: TRBJ1-1; V: TRBV5-1; size: .; D: TRBD1; CDR3: CASSLGTVMNTEAFF; DNA: TGCGCCAGCAGCCTCGGGACAGTTATGAACACTGAAGCTTTCTTT
J: TRBJ1-1; V: TRBV7-9; size: .; D: .; CDR3: CASSAQGMNTEAFF; DNA: TGTGCCAGCAGCGCTCAGGGTATGAATACTGAAGCTTTCTTT
J: TRBJ1-1; V: TRBV18; size: .; D: .; CDR3: CASSPLMELNTEAFF; DNA: TGTGCCAGCTCACCACTCATGGAGCTGAACACTGAAGCTTTCTTT
J: TRBJ2-3; V: TRBV6-4; size: .; D: TRBD2; CDR3: CASSDQLAGPGDTQYF; DNA: TGTGCCAGCAGTGACCAACTAGCGGGCCCCGGGGATACGCAGTATTTT
J: TRBJ2-7; V: TRBV28; size: .; D: TRBD2; CDR3: CASSPAGGALREQYF; DNA: TGTGCCAGCAGTCCCGCGGGGGGGGCACTGCGCGAGCAGTACTTC
J: TRBJ2-7; V: TRBV20-1; size: .; D: TRBD2; CDR3: CSASGGGAYEQYF; DNA: TGCAGTGCTAGTGGGGGGGGAGCCTACGAGCAGTACTTC
J: TRBJ1-4; V: TRBV5-1; size: .; D: TRBD1; CDR3: CASQNRGQGQEKLFF; DNA: TGCGCCAGCCAAAATAGAGGACAGGGGCAAGAAAAACTGTTTTTT
J: TRBJ2-3; V: TRBV3-1/TRBV3-2; size: .; D: TRBD2; CDR3: CASSGRLAGDPDTQYF; DNA: TGTGCCAGCAGCGGTCGACTAGCGGGAGATCCAGATACGCAGTATTTT
J: TRBJ1-3; V: TRBV3-1/TRBV3-2; size: .; D: .; CDR3: CASSQRGNGNTIYF; DNA: TGTGCCAGCAGCCAAAGAGGGAATGGAAACACCATATATTTT
J: TRBJ2-7; V: TRBV19; size: .; D: .; CDR3: CASSLSGEQYF; DNA: TGTGCCAGTAGTCTCTCAGGGGAGCAGTACTTC
J: TRBJ1-1; V: TRBV7-9; size: once; D: TRBD1; CDR3: CASSPRKGTGGNTEAFF; DNA: TGTGCCAGCAGCCCAAGGAAGGGGACAGGGGGGAACACTGAAGCTTTCTTT
J: TRBJ2-2; V: TRBV9; size: .; D: TRBD2; CDR3: CASSVGLAGGSTGELFF; DNA: TGTGCCAGCAGCGTGGGACTAGCGGGAGGGTCCACCGGGGAGCTGTTTTTT
J: TRBJ2-3; V: TRBV7-2; size: .; D: TRBD2; CDR3: CASSEAGSGRRGDTQYF; DNA: TGTGCCAGCAGTGAAGCGGGAAGCGGGAGGAGAGGAGATACGCAGTATTTT
J: TRBJ2-1; V: TRBV7-6; size: .; D: .; CDR3: CASSLAGQGTYNEQFF; DNA: TGTGCCAGCAGCTTAGCTGGGCAGGGCACCTACAATGAGCAGTTCTTC
J: TRBJ1-2; V: TRBV4-1; size: .; D: TRBD1; CDR3: CASSPPDREYGGYTF; DNA: TGCGCCAGCAGCCCGCCGGACAGGGAATATGGTGGCTACACCTTC
J: TRBJ1-1; V: TRBV5-4; size: .; D: TRBD1; CDR3: CASSWDRGNTEAFF; DNA: TGTGCCAGCAGCTGGGACAGGGGGAACACTGAAGCTTTCTTT
J: TRBJ1-6; V: TRBV6-2/TRBV6-3; size: .; D: .; CDR3: CASSYPYSPLHF; DNA: TGTGCCAGCAGTTACCCCTATTCACCCCTCCACTTT
J: TRBJ1-2; V: TRBV15; size: .; D: .; CDR3: CATSSGSRTKGYTF; DNA: TGTGCCACCAGCAGTGGGAGCAGGACTAAAGGCTACACCTTC